This TCR beta chain was obtained from a study of tumor and adjacent non-tumor tissue in lung cancer. Study-level background: The patients, around 10 men and about 5 women, were roughly 30 to 80 with stage I to III disease.

No cell sorting was done before RNA was extracted from the tissue. Distant lung tissue was collected more than 3 cm away from the tumor edge. This clonotype showed up just once. Its antigen is undetermined. A much larger clonotype is one base distant, so this may be a read error. General study results and limits: Significantly higher TCR diversity was found in tumor than normal lung. Tumor repertoires had a smaller top 100 clone share than normal lung.

In germline, CDR1 is SGHNT, CDR2 YYREEE (reference sequence). The CDR3 runs to 15 residues. Three rounds of nested PCR, following a modified ARM-PCR protocol, produced the TCRbeta library. TCRdb ran MiXCR on the multiplex PCR reads and lists one entry per CDR3 protein. The repertoire holds about 75,000 distinct CDR3 sequences, with around two thirds as singletons. The sample consisted of distant non-tumor lung tissue. V and J are TRBV5-4 and TRBJ1-1, with D tentatively TRBD1 (6 bases). The receptor comes from a woman between 45 and 65 years old with non-small cell lung cancer. CDR3 bases: TGTGCCAGCAGCCCGGGGCCGGGGGCGCGAACTGAAGCTATCTTT. Translation gives CASSPGPGARTEAIF.